Listed below are T cell receptor beta chains from one sample, sequenced in a study of CD8 T cells in Susac syndrome. Via MiXCR, TCRdb re-called the immunoSEQ multiplex PCR reads, giving one row per CDR3 protein. The table records about 290,000 distinct CDR3 sequences, 65% to 90% of them present only once. Sequencing input: CD8+ T cells from PBMCs. These receptors all come from a human donor with multiple sclerosis. CDR3s include the opening cysteine and the closing phenylalanine or tryptophan. The D gene is left open where the match is weak. Where a row states a size, it is once, few, many or the class of an expanded clone; other rows omit it.

clone_size	d_call	v_call	j_call	cdr3_aa	cdr3_nt
once	TRBD2	TRBV27	TRBJ2-1	CASSALAGGRYYNEQFF	TGTGCCAGCAGTGCTCTAGCGGGAGGGCGCTACTACAATGAGCAGTTCTTC
NA	TRBD1	TRBV4-3	TRBJ1-5	CASSPTGVGQPQHF	TGCGCCAGCAGCCCGACAGGGGTCGGTCAGCCCCAGCATTTT
NA	NA	TRBV6-2/TRBV6-3	TRBJ2-1	CASSYVWALKTSYNEQFF	TGTGCCAGCAGTTACGTTTGGGCCTTAAAAACCTCCTACAATGAGCAGTTCTTC
NA	NA	TRBV9	TRBJ1-2	CASSVVGGANGYTF	TGTGCCAGCAGCGTAGTAGGAGGGGCGAATGGCTACACCTTC
NA	NA	TRBV20-1	TRBJ2-7	CSASAGVLHEQYF	TGCAGTGCTAGCGCAGGGGTTCTCCACGAGCAGTACTTC
NA	TRBD1	TRBV7-9	TRBJ2-7	CASSSFSPQFRGNLYEQYF	TGTGCCAGCAGCTCCTTTTCCCCCCAGTTCAGGGGGAATCTATACGAGCAGTACTTC
NA	NA	TRBV7-6	TRBJ1-5	CASSSEGESNQPQHF	TGTGCCAGCAGCTCTGAGGGCGAGAGCAATCAGCCCCAGCATTTT
NA	TRBD1	TRBV7-9	TRBJ2-5	CASSFAGTGTLETQYF	TGTGCCAGCAGCTTCGCCGGGACAGGAACCTTAGAGACCCAGTACTTC
once	TRBD1	TRBV28	TRBJ2-5	CASSRSKTGGDETQYF	TGTGCCAGCAGTCGGTCCAAGACAGGGGGCGACGAGACCCAGTACTTC
NA	NA	TRBV4-3	TRBJ1-2	CASSHLFLPLGRTF	TGCGCCAGCAGCCATTTGTTCCTACCTTTGGGACGCACCTTC
NA	NA	TRBV4-3	TRBJ1-2	CASSNGASYGYTF	TGCGCCAGCAGCAACGGAGCTTCGTATGGCTACACCTTC
once	NA	TRBV27	TRBJ2-2	CASSFVAFGSTGELFF	TGTGCCAGCAGTTTTGTAGCCTTCGGCTCCACCGGGGAGCTGTTTTTT
NA	TRBD2	TRBV6-5	TRBJ2-1	CASSWLLAGTSSYNEQFF	TGTGCCAGCAGTTGGTTACTAGCGGGAACTAGCTCCTACAATGAGCAGTTCTTC
NA	NA	TRBV7-9	TRBJ1-5	CASSLLNDQPQHF	TGTGCCAGCAGCTTATTGAACGATCAGCCCCAGCATTTT
NA	NA	TRBV15	TRBJ2-7	CATSRDLGIRESYEQYF	TGTGCCACCAGCAGAGATCTCGGGATTCGGGAGTCCTACGAGCAGTACTTC
once	NA	TRBV19	TRBJ1-1	CASGPINTEAFF	TGTGCCAGCGGACCGATAAACACTGAAGCTTTCTTT
NA	NA	TRBV6-5	TRBJ2-1	CASSYGGAEQFF	TGTGCCAGCAGTTACGGAGGGGCTGAGCAGTTCTTC
NA	TRBD1	TRBV7-9	TRBJ2-1	CASSFTGVSYNEQFF	TGTGCCAGCAGCTTTACAGGGGTTTCCTACAATGAGCAGTTCTTC
NA	TRBD1	TRBV13	TRBJ2-1	CASSSGTGMVGNEQFF	TGTGCCAGCAGTTCGGGGACAGGGATGGTAGGCAATGAGCAGTTCTTC
NA	NA	TRBV28	TRBJ1-1	CASSLTIGLGGNHIEAFF	TGTGCCAGCAGTTTAACGATCGGGTTGGGGGGGAATCATATTGAAGCTTTCTTT
NA	NA	TRBV19	TRBJ2-1	CASNNFLGYNEQFF	TGTGCCAGTAATAACTTTCTAGGCTACAATGAGCAGTTCTTC
NA	TRBD2	TRBV7-9	TRBJ2-7	CASSPPGLAGAVKWEQYF	TGTGCCAGCAGCCCTCCGGGACTAGCGGGAGCTGTAAAATGGGAGCAGTACTTC
NA	TRBD2	TRBV7-9	TRBJ2-7	CASSTQGLAGEQYF	TGTGCCAGCAGCACCCAAGGACTAGCCGGCGAGCAGTACTTC
NA	NA	TRBV7-9	TRBJ2-7	CASSLEGRGTYEQYF	TGTGCCAGCAGCTTAGAGGGCCGGGGGACATACGAGCAGTACTTC
NA	TRBD2	TRBV27	TRBJ2-5	CASTARLAGGWQTQYF	TGTGCCAGCACCGCCCGACTAGCGGGAGGGTGGCAGACCCAGTACTTC
few	NA	TRBV7-6	TRBJ2-1	CASSLGWANEQFF	TGTGCTAGCAGCCTAGGCTGGGCGAATGAGCAGTTCTTC
few	NA	TRBV7-9	TRBJ1-1	CASSPRGPEAFF	TGTGCCAGCAGCCCCAGGGGACCTGAAGCTTTCTTT
NA	TRBD1	TRBV6-1	TRBJ2-7	CASSAADRGEDEQYF	TGTGCCAGCAGTGCCGCGGACAGGGGCGAGGACGAGCAGTACTTC
NA	NA	TRBV4-2	TRBJ2-7	CASSHPLTYEQYF	TGTGCCAGCAGCCATCCCCTGACCTACGAGCAGTACTTC
NA	NA	TRBV6-2/TRBV6-3	TRBJ2-7	CASSHHPSYEQYF	TGTGCCAGCAGCCATCACCCCTCCTACGAGCAGTACTTC
few	NA	TRBV24-1	TRBJ2-1	CATEGLGIGDEQFF	TGTGCCACCGAGGGGTTGGGTATTGGCGATGAGCAGTTCTTC
NA	NA	TRBV12-3/TRBV12-4	TRBJ2-7	CASSRLQGGHEQYF	TGTGCCAGCAGCCGGTTACAGGGAGGTCACGAGCAGTACTTC
NA	NA	TRBV27	TRBJ2-1	CASSPLAGGSSSYNEQFF	TGTGCCAGCAGTCCCCTGGCCGGGGGCTCGAGCTCCTACAATGAGCAGTTCTTC
NA	NA	TRBV19	TRBJ2-2	CASSIATGRTGELFF	TGTGCCAGTAGTATTGCAACAGGGCGAACCGGGGAGCTGTTTTTT
NA	NA	TRBV24-1	TRBJ1-2	CATSDLEEGPASGYGYTF	TGTGCCACCAGTGACCTCGAGGAGGGACCAGCGAGCGGCTATGGCTACACCTTC
NA	NA	TRBV20-1	TRBJ2-7	CSAPSPTYEQYF	TGCAGTGCTCCCAGTCCCACCTACGAGCAGTACTTC
once	NA	TRBV13	TRBJ1-1	CASSLTPDLNTEAFF	TGTGCCAGCAGCTTAACCCCTGACCTGAACACTGAAGCTTTCTTT
NA	NA	TRBV9	TRBJ2-7	CASSVEAGEQYF	TGTGCCAGCAGCGTAGAGGCGGGGGAGCAGTACTTC
NA	NA	TRBV28	TRBJ2-3	CASSPDRNTQYF	TGTGCCAGCAGTCCCGACAGAAATACGCAGTATTTT
once	TRBD2	TRBV30	TRBJ2-3	CAWSLAGGSTDTQYF	TGTGCCTGGAGTCTAGCGGGAGGGAGCACAGATACGCAGTATTTT
NA	NA	TRBV4-1	TRBJ2-7	CASSPAPRGFQYF	TGCGCCAGCAGCCCCGCCCCTCGGGGTTTTCAGTACTTC